This record looks at one TCR beta chain sequence and its context. Trimming removed 5 bases at V and 8 bases at J, with 13 bases between. There are 13 residues in the CDR3. Germline V gives CDR1 SGHTA, CDR2 FQGNSA. The data stem from a study of OX40 agonist ivuxolimab in advanced cancers. TCRdb's copy holds only in-frame clones and misses some; the assay was immunoSEQ multiplex PCR. The data show 65,000 to 90,000 clones, 85% to 90% seen once. The sample consisted of CD4+ or CD8+ T cells sorted from blood, taken in a trial of the OX40 agonist ivuxolimab. This rearrangement joins TRBV7-2 to TRBJ2-1; D ambiguous. This receptor was obtained from an adult with an advanced solid tumor such as melanoma, head and neck, liver or kidney cancer. The CDR3 spells CASSQDGDDEQFF. For the CDR3, the DNA is TGTGCCAGCAGCCAAGACGGCGACGATGAGCAGTTCTTC.